This T cell receptor beta chain was retrieved from a study of blood T cell repertoires in COVID-19. At the level of the study: T cells, B-cell-depleted T cells, or PBMCs provided the cDNA or gDNA that served as material.

The CDR3 loop spans 16 amino acids. Trimming at V came to 2 bases and at J to 1 base, leaving 5 bases not matched to a gene. Per the germline V gene, CDR1 is SEHNR and CDR2 is FQNEAQ (reference sequence). In the original processing: Reference gene primer amplification yielded estimated nucleated cell counts. This table comes from immunoSEQ multiplex PCR, and its TCRdb copy is limited to in-frame clones, with some not included. V, J and clone size are those of that table, while D and trimming were read from the DNA. The sample lists about 30,000 clones, 70% to 90% occurring once. The TCR sequence derives from a human donor with active COVID-19. The donor label of this sample is uncertain. The chain carries TRBV7-9 and TRBJ2-3; 8 positions agree with TRBD1. The sample consisted of peripheral blood. The CDR3 is CASSLWATGGTDTQYF. CDR3 sequence (DNA): TGTGCCAGCAGCTTATGGGCGACAGGGGGCACAGATACGCAGTATTTT.